This TCR beta chain originates from a study of shared clonotypes between healthy human individuals. Findings of the study overall: Clonotypes which were not shared had lower generation probabilities than clonotypes that all four donors shared.

The assay was immunoSEQ multiplex PCR, and TCRdb's table has in-frame clones only and misses some. The sample carries hundreds of thousands of clones, about 80% recorded once. This clone was seen just once. Its specificity is unknown. CDR3 length equals 13 residues. Germline V gene lookup returns CDR1 SGHRS and CDR2 YFSETQ. Trimming pared 7 bases from V and 3 bases from J, leaving 12 bases between. The sequence was obtained from a woman aged 25 to 39 in good health. The material sequenced was memory CD4+ T cells sorted from blood. Sample subset: CD45RA-negative fraction. The chain has TRBV5-1 and TRBJ2-3; the D gene is possibly TRBD1 (5 bases). This chain's CDR3 is CASGAGMTDTQYF. In DNA, the CDR3 is TGCGCCAGCGGGGCAGGGATGACAGATACGCAGTATTTT.